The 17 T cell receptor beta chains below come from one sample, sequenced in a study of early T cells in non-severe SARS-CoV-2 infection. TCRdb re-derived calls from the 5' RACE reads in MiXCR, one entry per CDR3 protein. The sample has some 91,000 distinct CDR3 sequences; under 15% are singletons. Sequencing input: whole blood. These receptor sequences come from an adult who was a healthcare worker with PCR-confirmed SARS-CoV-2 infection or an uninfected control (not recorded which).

The CDR3, as DNA: TGCAGTGCGGAAGACCCCCAAGAGACCCAGTACTTC. Protein product: CSAEDPQETQYF. This chain joins TRBV20-1 and TRBJ2-5, with D uncertain. The CDR3 runs to 12 residues. V was shortened by 6 bases and J by 1 base, with 9 bases between the two germline ends. CDR1 DFQATT and CDR2 SNEGSKA come from the germline V gene (reference sequence).

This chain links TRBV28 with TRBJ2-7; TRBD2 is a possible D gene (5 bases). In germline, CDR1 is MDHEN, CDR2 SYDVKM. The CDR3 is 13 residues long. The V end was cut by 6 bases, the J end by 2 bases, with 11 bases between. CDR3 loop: CASRGADPYEQYF. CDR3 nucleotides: TGTGCCAGCAGGGGAGCGGATCCCTACGAGCAGTACTTC.

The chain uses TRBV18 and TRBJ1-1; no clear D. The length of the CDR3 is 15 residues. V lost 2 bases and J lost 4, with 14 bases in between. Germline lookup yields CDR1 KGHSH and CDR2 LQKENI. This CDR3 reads CASSPVAGWGTEAFF. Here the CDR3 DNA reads TGTGCCAGCTCACCAGTGGCAGGATGGGGCACTGAAGCTTTCTTT.

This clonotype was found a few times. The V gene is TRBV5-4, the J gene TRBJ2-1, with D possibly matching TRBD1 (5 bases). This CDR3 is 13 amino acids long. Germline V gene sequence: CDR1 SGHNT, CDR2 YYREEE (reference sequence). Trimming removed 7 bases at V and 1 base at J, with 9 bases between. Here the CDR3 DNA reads TGTGCCAGCTCCAGGGTGTCCTACAATGAGCAGTTCTTC. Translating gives CASSRVSYNEQFF. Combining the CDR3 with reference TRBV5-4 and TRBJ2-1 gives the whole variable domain ETGVTQSPTHLIKTRGQQVTLRCSSQSGHNTVSWYQQALGQGPQFIFQYYREEENGRGNFPPRFSGLQFPNYSSELNVNALELDDSALYLCASSRVSYNEQFFGPGTRLTVL.

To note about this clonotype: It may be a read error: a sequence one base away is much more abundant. The CDR3 nucleotides read TGTGCCAGTACTAGCGACCACTACAATGAGCTGTTCTTC. Protein: CASTSDHYNELFF. The rearrangement links TRBV7-6 to TRBJ2-1; 7 bases agree with TRBD2. CDR1 and CDR2 from the germline V gene are SGHVS and FNYEAQ. The CDR3 length is 13 residues.

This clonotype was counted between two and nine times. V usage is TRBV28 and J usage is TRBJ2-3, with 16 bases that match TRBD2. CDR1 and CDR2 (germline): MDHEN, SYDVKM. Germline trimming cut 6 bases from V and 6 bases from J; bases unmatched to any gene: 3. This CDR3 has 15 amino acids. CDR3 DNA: TGTGCCAGCAGGGGACTAGCGGGAGGGCCGGATACGCAGTATTTT. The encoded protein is CASRGLAGGPDTQYF.

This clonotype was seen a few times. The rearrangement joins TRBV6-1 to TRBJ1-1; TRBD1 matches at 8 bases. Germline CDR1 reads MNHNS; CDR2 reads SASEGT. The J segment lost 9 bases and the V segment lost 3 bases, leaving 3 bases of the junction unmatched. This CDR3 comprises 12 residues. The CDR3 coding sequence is TGTGCCAGCAGTGATACAGGGGGGCAAGCTTTCTTT. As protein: CASSDTGGQAFF.

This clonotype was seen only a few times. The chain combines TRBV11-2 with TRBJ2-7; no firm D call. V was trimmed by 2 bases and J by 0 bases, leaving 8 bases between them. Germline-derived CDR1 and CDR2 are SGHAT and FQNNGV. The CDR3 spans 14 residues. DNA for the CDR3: TGTGCCAGCAGCTTAAGCCAGGCCTCCTACGAGCAGTACTTC. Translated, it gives CASSLSQASYEQYF.

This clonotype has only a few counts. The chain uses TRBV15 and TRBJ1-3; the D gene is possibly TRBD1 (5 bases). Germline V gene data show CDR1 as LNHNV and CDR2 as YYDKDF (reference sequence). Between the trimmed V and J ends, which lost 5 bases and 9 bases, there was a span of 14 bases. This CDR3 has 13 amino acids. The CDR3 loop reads CATSLQGDRTIYF. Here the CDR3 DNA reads TGTGCCACCAGCCTCCAAGGGGACCGCACCATATATTTT.

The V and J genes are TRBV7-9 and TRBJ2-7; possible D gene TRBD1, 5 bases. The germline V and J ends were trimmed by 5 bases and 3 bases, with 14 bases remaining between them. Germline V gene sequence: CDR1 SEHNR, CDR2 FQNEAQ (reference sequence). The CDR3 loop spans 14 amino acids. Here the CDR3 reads CASSQDSLLYEQYF. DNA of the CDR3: TGTGCCAGCAGCCAAGACAGCCTCCTCTACGAGCAGTACTTC.

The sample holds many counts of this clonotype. The CDR3 sequence: CASSWGFDSGYTF. The DNA of the CDR3 is TGTGCCAGCAGTTGGGGCTTTGATTCTGGCTACACCTTC. The genes are TRBV12-3 or TRBV12-4 and TRBJ1-2; TRBD1 might be the D (5 bases). The V end was cut by 4 bases, the J end by 7 bases, with 13 bases between. CDR3 size: 13 residues.

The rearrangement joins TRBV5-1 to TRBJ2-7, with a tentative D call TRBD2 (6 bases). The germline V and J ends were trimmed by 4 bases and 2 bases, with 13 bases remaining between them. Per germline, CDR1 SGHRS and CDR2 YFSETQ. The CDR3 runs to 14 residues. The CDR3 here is CASSRGTRAYEQYF. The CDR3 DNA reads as TGCGCCAGCAGCCGGGGGACTCGTGCCTACGAGCAGTACTTC.

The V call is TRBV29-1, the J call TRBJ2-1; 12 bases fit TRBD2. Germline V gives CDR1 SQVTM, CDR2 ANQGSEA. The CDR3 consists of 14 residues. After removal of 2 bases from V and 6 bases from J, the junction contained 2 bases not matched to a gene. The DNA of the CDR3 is TGCAGCGTTGAAAGACTAGCGGGAGTCAATGAGCAGTTCTTC. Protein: CSVERLAGVNEQFF.

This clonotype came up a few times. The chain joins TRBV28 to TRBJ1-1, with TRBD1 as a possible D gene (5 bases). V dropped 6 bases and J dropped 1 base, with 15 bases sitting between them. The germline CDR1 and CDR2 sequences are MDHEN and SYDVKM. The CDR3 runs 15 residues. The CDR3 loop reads CASRPRGGTNTEAFF. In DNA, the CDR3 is TGTGCCAGCAGACCCCGTGGGGGGACGAACACTGAAGCTTTCTTT. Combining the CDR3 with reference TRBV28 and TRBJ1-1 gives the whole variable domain DVKVTQSSRYLVKRTGEKVFLECVQDMDHENMFWYRQDPGLGLRLIYFSYDVKMKEKGDIPEGYSVSREKKERFSLILESASTNQTSMYLCASRPRGGTNTEAFFGQGTRLTVV.

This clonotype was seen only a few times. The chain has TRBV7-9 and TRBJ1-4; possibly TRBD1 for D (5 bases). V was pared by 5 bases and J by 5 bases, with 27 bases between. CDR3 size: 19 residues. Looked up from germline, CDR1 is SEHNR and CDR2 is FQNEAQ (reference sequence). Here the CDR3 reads CASSLQARGRTRRNEKLFF. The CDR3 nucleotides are TGTGCCAGCAGCCTGCAGGCGAGGGGACGGACGCGACGAAATGAAAAACTGTTTTTT.

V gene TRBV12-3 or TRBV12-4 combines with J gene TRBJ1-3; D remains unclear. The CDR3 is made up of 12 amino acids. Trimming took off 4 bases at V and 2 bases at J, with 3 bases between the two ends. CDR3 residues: CASSSAGNTIYF. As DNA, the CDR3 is TGTGCCAGCAGTTCAGCTGGAAACACCATATATTTT.

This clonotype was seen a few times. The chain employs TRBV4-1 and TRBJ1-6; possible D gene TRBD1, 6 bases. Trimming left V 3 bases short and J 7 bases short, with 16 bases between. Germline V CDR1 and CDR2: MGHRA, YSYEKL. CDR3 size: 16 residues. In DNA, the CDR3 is TGCGCCAGCAGCCATGTCGTTGGACAGTCAAATTCACCCCTCCACTTT. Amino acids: CASSHVVGQSNSPLHF.